What follows is one TCR beta chain and its context. Here immunoSEQ multiplex PCR was the method, and the copy in TCRdb shows in-frame clones only, minus some. The table has roughly 10,000 clones, over 75% seen once. The data originate from a study of T cell repertoires in ileal Crohn's disease. Time point of the sample: inflamed ileum from the surgical specimen. J lost 4 bases, V lost 5 bases, and 8 bases had no gene match. Germline-derived CDR1 and CDR2 are SGHAT and FQNNGV. The CDR3 loop spans 15 amino acids. The receptor was derived from an adult with Crohn's disease. Sequenced input: ileal tissue. The chain is built from TRBV11-2 and TRBJ2-3; 8 nucleotides align to TRBD2. The DNA for the CDR3 is TGTGCCAGCAGCGGGAGACGAGCGGGAGCAGATACGCAGTATTTT. Translated, it gives CASSGRRAGADTQYF.